This section outlines one T cell receptor beta chain sequence together with its context. It has no known antigen specificity. Base qualities are missing; no much larger clone stands one base away. The source of the sample is a study of shared clonotypes between healthy human individuals (dated by TCRdb to 2020 to 2021). About the study as a whole: Three men and two women, aged 18 to 49 years, made up the cohort. For each donor, CD4 naive and CD4 memory were each given three plates, CD8 naive was given two plates, and CD8 memory was given one plate. To estimate repertoire size and how much clonotypes are shared between individuals, the study performed deep sequencing of blood TCR repertoires from roughly five healthy adults. To increase sequencing depth and limit assay-specific biases, TCR repertoire library preparation and sequencing were carried out by different laboratories using diverse techniques. Each donor's leukapheresis produced roughly between about 0.9 and 9.5 billion PBMCs. Broader findings and caveats from the paper: Larger estimated clonotype richness was generally found for naive subsets than for memory subsets. Pairwise subsampling led to the expectation that sequencing depth would affect the degree of clonotype sharing among donors. Compared with non-shared clonotypes, clonotypes shared by all four sorted-subset donors had higher generation probabilities. When a handful of donors were compared, the shared fraction of clonotypes was around 5% for naive CD4, about 4% for naive CD8, about 2.4% for memory CD4, and 0.4% for memory CD8. Rarefaction of sorted-subset datasets indicated incomplete sequencing despite the large sequencing depth. Sampling was restricted to blood, and TCR repertoires in tissue are likely to differ from TCR repertoires in blood. The small number of donors limited the genetic and exposure-history diversity represented.

Trimming takes 6 bases off V and 4 bases off J; junction bases not matched to a gene: 6. CDR1 and CDR2, looked up from the germline V gene, are SGHRS and YFSETQ. The CDR3 spans 13 residues, from the cysteine through the phenylalanine. The DNA shown is the 39-base CDR3, in frame from base 1. Healthy HIV-negative adults with no recently reported acute infections or vaccinations were included as donors. Every donor was a Caucasian adult living in Nashville, Tennessee, USA. Magnetic negative selection was used to enrich CD4+ T cells, after which naive cells were positively selected on CD45RA and the negative fraction became the memory subset. Blood was collected by leukapheresis, and PBMCs were isolated by Ficoll-Histopaque density gradient centrifugation and then cryopreserved in liquid nitrogen vapor phase. Analytical flow cytometry was used to check the purity and quantity of each magnetically sorted T cell population. Genomic DNA was isolated from each sorted fraction and quantified by UV absorbance on a Nanodrop 2000c.

TCR CDR3 regions were amplified from genomic DNA by multiplex PCR using the deep immunoSEQ assay. Genomic DNA extracted from each cell subset was distributed evenly over all wells of several immunoSEQ 96-well plates, and each plate served as one replicate. For sorted subsets, roughly 200 ng of genomic DNA, equivalent to some 30,000 T cell genomes, went into each replicate PCR. Purified libraries were measured with a Qubit 3.0 fluorometer, size-checked on a Bioanalyzer 2100, and measured again with the KAPA Library Quantification kit. Each immunoSEQ 96-well plate was sequenced on its own single-read 150-cycle Illumina NextSeq 550 flow cell. Per the original workflow: Because only junctional sequences without quality scores were contained in the immunoSEQ output, filtering matching that applied to full-length reads could not be performed. To assign V/J genes and CDR3, sequences were annotated against IMGT germline references using PyIR, a Python wrapper for IgBLAST v1.9. Any read was removed if the V/J assignment was weak (E-value above 1e-6), the CDR3 was missing, or the read contained stop codons, out-of-frame junctions, or ambiguous translated residues. V3J clonotypes were defined by identical inferred V gene, J gene, and CDR3 amino acid sequence. The percentage overlap between two repertoires was calculated by dividing the number of shared unique clonotypes by the size of the smaller repertoire. Three approaches were used to assess repertoire richness: RTK rarefaction, the Chao1 estimator, and Recon v2.1 estimates of unobserved clonotypes. Generation probabilities were computed with OLGA for all TCRbeta clonotypes obtained by the gDNA method from four donors. Held by TCRdb, this immuneACCESS table contains in-frame sequences only and omits some clones. Under half of the omission traces to an unresolved V gene where checked; the cause of the rest is unknown. V, J and clone size derive from that table, while D and trimming were established from the DNA sequence. This sample holds 2 million to 3 million clones; approximately 93% were observed only once. Clones ranked in the top ten supply around 0.4% of the sample.

This receptor was identified in a man aged 18 to 29 in good health. Some clones in this sample may be carry-over from other donors' samples. The chain is assembled from TRBV5-1 and TRBJ1-1, with 7 junctional bases fitting TRBD1. Sequencing used naive CD4+ T cells from PBMCs. This sample's cell subset or site label indicates: CD45RA+ positively selected. CDR3 reads: CASNQQGSTEAFF. At the DNA level, the sequence is TGCGCCAGCAACCAACAGGGGAGCACTGAAGCTTTCTTT.